The following is a T cell receptor beta chain sequence with its context. This entry comes from a study of identical twins. From germline, CDR1 is SGHTA and CDR2 FQGNSA. Trimming removed 6 bases from V and 9 bases from J; junction bases left unmatched: 4. The CDR3 extends over 11 amino acids. Using its own MiXCR run on the 5' RACE reads, TCRdb lists one record per CDR3 protein. The sample shows about 470,000 distinct CDR3 sequences, around 24% of them seen only once. The same specimen was also included in a second study, on T cells expressing NK-cell markers. That study adds: Most of the eight sequenced donors were HCMV-seropositive; one was seronegative. Of the CD8+ T cell pool in several donors, roughly 1.0-7.5% was accounted for by dominant NKG2C+ clonotypes. Four of the donors also had these clonotypes leading their CD3+CD56-NKG2C+ fraction. Evidence did not settle whether expanded NKG2C+ T cell clones targeted HCMV.

The source material was CD4+ T cells sorted from blood. The chain is built from TRBV7-2 and TRBJ2-7; 8 bases are shared with TRBD1. This sequence originates from a woman between 18 and 29 years old in good health. The CDR3 DNA follows: TGTGCCAGCAGTTCAGGGGGCAGGCAGTACTTC. This translates into CASSSGGRQYF.